The following is a T cell receptor beta chain sequence with its context. The data are from a study of blood T cell repertoires in COVID-19. About the research overall: Whether acute or convalescent, the COVID-19 samples came from the United States, Italy and Spain.

Using immunoSEQ multiplex PCR, the repertoire was profiled, and TCRdb retains in-frame clones only, with some absent. In the table there are 150,000 to 200,000 clones, 70% to 85% of which are singletons. This sequence originates from a woman in her thirties or forties with COVID-19, enrolled during active disease. The specimen was peripheral blood.

CDR3 nucleotide sequence: TGTGCCACCAGTGAGGGGACTAGCGGGCCTAATGAGCAGTTCTTC. It translates to CATSEGTSGPNEQFF. V gene TRBV24-1 combines with J gene TRBJ2-1, with TRBD2 matching 12 bases. Trimming took 4 bases from V and 7 from J; bases not matched to a gene: 4. The CDR3 covers 15 residues. Germline V gene lookup returns CDR1 KGHDR and CDR2 SFDVKD.